The 26 T cell receptor beta chains reported below all come from one sample, sequenced in a study of OX40 agonist ivuxolimab in advanced cancers. Repertoires were generated with immunoSEQ multiplex PCR, while TCRdb's copy carries only in-frame clones and drops some. The sample lists more than 90,000 clones, about 84% seen once, with about 5.5% in the top ten. The material sequenced was CD4+ or CD8+ T cells sorted from blood, taken in a trial of the OX40 agonist ivuxolimab. Receptor source: an adult with an advanced solid tumor such as melanoma, head and neck, liver or kidney cancer.

The chain links TRBV15 to TRBJ2-3, with 8 bases lining up with TRBD1. Germline lookup yields CDR1 LNHNV and CDR2 YYDKDF (reference sequence). With 1 base clipped from V and 4 bases from J, the junction kept 4 bases outside the gene matches. CDR3 length equals 15 residues. The CDR3 here is CATSRGQGFPDTQYF. The CDR3 DNA sequence: TGTGCCACCAGCAGAGGACAGGGGTTCCCAGATACGCAGTATTTT.

A few counts support this clone. CDR3 in DNA: TGTGCCAGTAGTATAGATGAGACAGGGGGCGGGAATCAGCCCCAGCATTTT. Its translation: CASSIDETGGGNQPQHF. The rearrangement links TRBV19 to TRBJ1-5; 10 positions match TRBD1. The V segment lost 0 bases and the J segment 4 bases; nucleotides outside the gene matches: 6. Germline values: CDR1 LNHDA, CDR2 SQIVND (reference sequence). The CDR3 length is 17 residues. Using reference TRBV19 and TRBJ1-5 for the parts outside the CDR3, the full variable domain is DGGITQSPKYLFRKEGQNVTLSCEQNLNHDAMYWYRQDPGQGLRLIYYSQIVNDFQKGDIAEGYSVSREKKESFPLTVTSAQKNPTAFYLCASSIDETGGGNQPQHFGDGTRLSIL.

By share of the sample, this clone is medium-sized. The chain carries TRBV30 and TRBJ2-7; D uncertain. The CDR3 has 11 residues. V lost 2 bases, J lost 3 bases, and 5 bases lay in between. Germline V lookup: CDR1 GTSNPN, CDR2 SVGIG (reference sequence). CDR3 DNA sequence: TGTGCCTGGAGTTCTAACTACGAGCAGTACTTC. Protein product: CAWSSNYEQYF.

The V and J genes are TRBV18 and TRBJ2-7; D is uncertain. V gave up 3 bases and J gave up 2 bases, with 8 bases separating them. The CDR3 consists of 13 residues. Germline CDR1 is KGHSH and CDR2 is LQKENI. The CDR3 sequence: CASSPNSAYEQYF. The CDR3 DNA is TGTGCCAGCTCACCGAACAGCGCCTACGAGCAGTACTTC.

The chain combines TRBV27 with TRBJ1-1; perhaps TRBD1 as D (5 bases). V was shortened by 6 bases and J by 5 bases, with 19 bases between the two germline ends. The germline V gene has CDR1 MNHEY and CDR2 SMNVEV (reference sequence). This CDR3 is 15 amino acids long. This CDR3 reads CASRPLGGGRTEAFF. The CDR3 DNA is TGTGCCAGCAGACCCCTCGGGGGGGGGAGAACTGAAGCTTTCTTT.

The chain recombines TRBV27 with TRBJ2-5, with D uncertain. The J call is uncertain, as TRBJ2-7 better fits the DNA end. Germline-derived CDR1 and CDR2 are MNHEY and SMNVEV (reference sequence). This CDR3 spans 10 amino acids. CDR3 in DNA: TGTGCCAGCATTAGGCACGAGCAGTACTTC. This translates into CASIRHEQYF.

The V gene is TRBV2, the J gene TRBJ2-3; possibly TRBD1 or TRBD2 for D (5 bases each). Germline assignment: CDR1 SNHLY and CDR2 FYNNEI. V lost 11 bases to trimming and J lost 3 bases, with 9 bases between them. The CDR3 has 11 residues. The CDR3 reads CAGTVTDTQYF. CDR3 sequence (DNA): TGTGCCGGGACCGTGACAGATACGCAGTATTTT.

J is TRBJ2-3 and V is TRBV7-3; D assignment may be TRBD1 or TRBD2 (5 bases each). V lost 5 bases and J 4 bases, leaving 16 bases between the germline ends. Germline V gene data show CDR1 as SGHTA and CDR2 as FQGTGA. The CDR3 runs to 15 residues. The CDR3: CASSPSPGTADTQYF. The CDR3 nucleotides are TGTGCCAGCAGCCCATCTCCCGGGACCGCAGATACGCAGTATTTT.

This chain links TRBV10-3 with TRBJ1-5; 10 bases are shared with TRBD1. After removal of 2 bases from V and 5 bases from J, the junction contained 0 bases not matched to a gene. CDR1 and CDR2 from the germline V gene are ENHRY and SYGVKD. The CDR3 covers 14 residues. The CDR3 DNA reads TGTGCCATCAGTGAGGGGACAGGGGATCAGCCCCAGCATTTT. Translation: CAISEGTGDQPQHF.

This chain uses TRBV5-1 with TRBJ2-3, with 11 bases lining up with TRBD2. The V and J ends lost 4 bases and 4 bases, in that order; junction bases with no gene match: 8. In germline, CDR1 is SGHRS, CDR2 YFSETQ. The CDR3 totals 16 residues. CDR3 residues: CASSPLTSGIADTQYF. The CDR3 DNA follows: TGCGCCAGCAGCCCCCTGACTAGCGGGATAGCAGATACGCAGTATTTT.

The rearrangement joins TRBV6-1 to TRBJ1-2, with 8 nucleotides matching TRBD1. The length of the CDR3 is 13 residues. V lost 2 bases, J lost 8 bases, and 4 bases stayed unmatched. Germline CDR1 reads MNHNS; CDR2 reads SASEGT. Written as DNA, the CDR3 is TGTGCCAGCAGTGAACGACAGGGGTTAGGCTACACCTTC. It yields the protein CASSERQGLGYTF.

The chain couples TRBV6-5 to TRBJ2-3, with TRBD1 identical over 7 bases. The ends lost 4 bases at V and 10 bases at J; junction bases unmatched: 17. The CDR3 is made up of 16 amino acids. From germline, CDR1 is MNHEY and CDR2 SVGAGI. The CDR3 DNA is TGTGCCAGCAGTTCCCTTCAGGGGGACCCCGTTTATTCGCAGTATTTT. Translation gives CASSSLQGDPVYSQYF.

The table lists this clone with many counts. V and J are TRBV5-1 and TRBJ2-1; 13 bases line up with TRBD2. The CDR3 has 18 residues. CDR1 and CDR2 (germline): SGHRS, YFSETQ. After removal of 4 bases from V and 0 bases from J, the junction contained 7 bases not matched to a gene. Here the CDR3 DNA reads TGCGCCAGCAGCGAGGGACTAGCGGGGCCTAGCTCCTACAATGAGCAGTTCTTC. Its translation is CASSEGLAGPSSYNEQFF.

Only one count was recorded for this clone. The chain's CDR3 is CASRGQVTGELFF. In DNA form, the CDR3 reads TGTGCCAGCAGGGGACAGGTTACCGGGGAGCTGTTTTTT. The chain couples TRBV2 to TRBJ2-2, with 8 nucleotides matching TRBD1. CDR1 is SNHLY and CDR2 is FYNNEI in the germline V gene. The CDR3 contains 13 residues. Trimming removed 6 bases from V and 5 bases from J; junction bases left unmatched: 2.

The chain is built from TRBV18 and TRBJ2-7; 12 positions match TRBD1. The V and J ends lost 6 bases and 5 bases, in that order; junction bases with no gene match: 2. CDR3 length equals 13 residues. Germline loops: CDR1 KGHSH, CDR2 LQKENI. In DNA form, the CDR3 reads TGTGCCAGCTCGGGACAGGGGGCCCACGAGCAGTACTTC. It encodes CASSGQGAHEQYF. Supplemented by reference TRBV18 and TRBJ2-7, the full variable domain reads NAGVMQNPRHLVRRRGQEARLRCSPMKGHSHVYWYRQLPEEGLKFMVYLQKENIIDESGMPKERFSAEFPKEGPSILRIQQVVRGDSAAYFCASSGQGAHEQYFGPGTRLTVT.

The chain recombines TRBV5-6 with TRBJ2-7; maybe TRBD1 (5 bases). Germline V CDR1 and CDR2: SGHDT, YYEEEE. The V end was cut by 0 bases, the J end by 6 bases, with 10 bases between. The length of the CDR3 is 13 residues. The CDR3 DNA reads TGTGCCAGCAGCTTGGGCAGGGTAGGCGAGCAGTACTTC. Translating gives CASSLGRVGEQYF.

The rearrangement joins TRBV2 to TRBJ1-2; D remains ambiguous. V was clipped by 3 bases and J by 4 bases, with 15 bases between them. CDR1 is SNHLY and CDR2 is FYNNEI in the germline V gene. CDR3 length: 15 residues. The CDR3 here is CASSDPGKRFYGYTF. CDR3 nucleotide sequence: TGTGCCAGCAGTGATCCGGGCAAACGTTTCTATGGCTACACCTTC.

The rearrangement links TRBV29-1 to TRBJ2-7; D may be TRBD1 (6 bases). The CDR3 length is 14 residues. Germline CDR1 and CDR2: SQVTM and ANQGSEA. Trimming removed 5 bases at V and 7 bases at J, with 21 bases between. The CDR3 region is CSVWTVWPPGEQYF. The CDR3 DNA follows: TGCAGCGTTTGGACAGTATGGCCCCCAGGGGAGCAGTACTTC.

V and J are TRBV12-5 and TRBJ2-2; 8 nucleotides agree with TRBD1. The CDR3 is 14 residues long. Per the germline V gene, CDR1 is LGHNT and CDR2 is FRNRAP. V dropped 7 bases and J dropped 7; count of bases not matched to a gene: 8. The CDR3: CASASQGAIGELFF. The CDR3 bases are TGTGCTAGTGCCTCTCAGGGGGCGATCGGGGAGCTGTTTTTT. The full variable domain, rest sourced from reference TRBV12-5 and TRBJ2-2, is DARVTQTPRHKVTEMGQEVTMRCQPILGHNTVFWYRQTMMQGLELLAYFRNRAPLDDSGMPKDRFSAEMPDATLATLKIQPSEPRDSAVYFCASASQGAIGELFFGEGSRLTVL.

The rearrangement uses TRBV10-2 and TRBJ2-3, with D unclear. Germline CDR1 reads WSHSY; CDR2 reads SAAADI. V lost 5 bases, J lost 1 base, and 10 bases lay in between. The CDR3 runs to 14 residues. CDR3 nucleotides: TGCGCCAGCAGTTGGCGTGGCGGCACAGATACGCAGTATTTT. It yields the protein CASSWRGGTDTQYF.

The genes are TRBV5-1 and TRBJ2-5; 14 bases match TRBD2. The CDR3 is 16 residues long. The J segment lost 5 bases and the V segment lost 3 bases, leaving 6 bases of the junction unmatched. CDR1 is SGHRS and CDR2 is YFSETQ in the germline V gene. The CDR3 spells CASSSGLAGGVETQYF. In DNA, the CDR3 is TGCGCCAGCAGCTCCGGACTAGCGGGAGGTGTGGAGACCCAGTACTTC.

The rearrangement links TRBV10-3 to TRBJ1-5; D not certain. The CDR3 has 14 residues. Germline CDR1 is ENHRY and CDR2 is SYGVKD. V was clipped by 2 bases and J by 7 bases, with 12 bases between them. The CDR3 sequence is CAISEERAVQPQHF. The CDR3 coding sequence is TGTGCCATCAGTGAGGAGAGGGCCGTACAGCCCCAGCATTTT.

The chain joins TRBV11-2 to TRBJ2-7, with 10 bases fitting TRBD2. CDR1 and CDR2 (germline): SGHAT, FQNNGV. Losses at the gene ends were 2 bases for V and 0 bases for J; bases not matched to a gene: 1. The CDR3 covers 15 residues. Written as DNA, the CDR3 is TGTGCCAGCAGCTTACTAGCGGGAGTCTCCTACGAGCAGTACTTC. Amino acid sequence: CASSLLAGVSYEQYF.

This clone was seen a single time. The J gene is TRBJ1-1, the V gene TRBV30, with no clear D. Germline V CDR1 and CDR2: GTSNPN, SVGIG (reference sequence). V lost 3 bases to trimming and J lost 0 bases, with 8 bases between them. This CDR3 spans 13 amino acids. The CDR3 region is CAWRRVVNTEAFF. The CDR3 region has the DNA TGTGCCTGGAGAAGGGTAGTGAACACTGAAGCTTTCTTT. The full variable domain, in which reference TRBV30 and TRBJ1-1 provide the parts outside the CDR3, is SQTIHQWPATLVQPVGSPLSLECTVEGTSNPNLYWYRQAAGRGLQLLFYSVGIGQISSEVPQNLSASRPQDRQFILSSKKLLLSDSGFYLCAWRRVVNTEAFFGQGTRLTVV.

V gene TRBV25-1 combines with J gene TRBJ1-2, with 9 bases aligning to TRBD1. The junction had 8 bases not matched to a gene; V was cut back by 1 base and J by 2 bases. Germline CDR1 and CDR2: MGHDK and SYGVNS. This CDR3 has 17 residues. DNA of the CDR3: TGTGCCAGCAGTGAATGGGGTAGGACAGGGGAGAACTATGGCTACACCTTC. It is translated as CASSEWGRTGENYGYTF.

The count of this clone is one. The CDR3 region is CASSSMGVISYEQYF. CDR3 DNA: TGTGCCAGTAGCTCCATGGGGGTTATCTCCTACGAGCAGTACTTC. The chain couples TRBV19 to TRBJ2-7; D might be TRBD1 or TRBD2, each matching 5 bases. With 6 bases removed from V and 0 bases from J, the gap between germline ends came to 15 bases. This CDR3 is 15 amino acids long. Germline V CDR1 and CDR2: LNHDA, SQIVND (reference sequence).